This T cell receptor (beta chain) was sequenced for a study of blood T cell repertoires in COVID-19. Study context: The United States, Italy and Spain were the sources of the acute and convalescent COVID-19 samples. PBMCs, B-cell-depleted T cells, or T cells provided the cDNA or gDNA that made up the material.

It was during active infection that Seattle patients were enrolled and then longitudinally followed. Germline lookup yields CDR1 SGHKS and CDR2 YYEKEE (reference sequence). V was pared by 2 bases and J by 7 bases, with 10 bases between. The CDR3 covers 13 residues. Per the study methods: Amplification from reference gene primers served as the basis for estimated nucleated cell counts. Produced via immunoSEQ multiplex PCR; TCRdb's table is partial and in-frame only. The V and J calls and the clone size are those of that table, but D and trimming were determined from the DNA. The sample yields tens of thousands of clones, around 88% seen once.

The rearrangement uses TRBV5-5 and TRBJ1-5, with a weak D call TRBD1 (6 bases). The receptor comes from a middle-aged man with COVID-19, enrolled during active disease. The source material was peripheral blood. The CDR3 DNA sequence: TGTGCCAGCAGCTTCAGGGGAAACCAGCCCCAGCATTTT. Encoded protein: CASSFRGNQPQHF.